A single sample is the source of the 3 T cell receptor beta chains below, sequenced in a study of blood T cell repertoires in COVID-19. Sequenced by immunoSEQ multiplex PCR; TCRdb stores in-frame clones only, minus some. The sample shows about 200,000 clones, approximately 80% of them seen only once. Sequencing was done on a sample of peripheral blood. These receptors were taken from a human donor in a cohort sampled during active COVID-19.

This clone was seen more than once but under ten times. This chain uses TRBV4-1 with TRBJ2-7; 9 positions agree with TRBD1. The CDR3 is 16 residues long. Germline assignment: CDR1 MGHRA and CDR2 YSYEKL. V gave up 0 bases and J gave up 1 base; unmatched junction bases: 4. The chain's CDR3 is CASSQDGTGTSYEQYF. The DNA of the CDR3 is TGCGCCAGCAGCCAAGACGGGACAGGGACTTCCTACGAGCAGTACTTC.

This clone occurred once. CDR3 in amino acids: CASSPGLRIGQFF. DNA of the CDR3: TGTGCCAGCAGCCCGGGACTGCGAATTGGGCAGTTCTTC. V and J are TRBV5-6 and TRBJ2-1; possible D gene TRBD2, 6 bases. With 4 bases removed from V and 12 bases from J, the gap between germline ends came to 17 bases. CDR1 SGHDT and CDR2 YYEEEE come from the germline V gene. The CDR3 loop spans 13 amino acids.

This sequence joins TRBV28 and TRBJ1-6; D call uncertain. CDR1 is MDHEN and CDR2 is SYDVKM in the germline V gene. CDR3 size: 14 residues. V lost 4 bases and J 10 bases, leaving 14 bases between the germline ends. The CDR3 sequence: CASSSIPVNSPLHF. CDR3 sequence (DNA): TGTGCCAGCAGTTCTATCCCTGTGAACTCACCCCTCCACTTT.